Below, 19 T cell receptor beta chains from the same sample are listed, as sequenced in a study of T cell repertoires in cytomegalovirus infection. Using its own MiXCR run on the reads, TCRdb lists one record per CDR3 protein. The data show 650,000 to 850,000 distinct CDR3 sequences, just under 30% seen once. Their recognized antigens are unknown. The source was cultured CD8+ T cells from PBMCs, collected from culture after CMV antigen stimulation. These receptors were collected from a human donor in good health (CMV status not recorded). Some clones in this sample may be carry-over from other donors' samples.

The chain links TRBV7-9 to TRBJ1-1, with D uncertain. The ends were cut back, 5 bases at V and 7 bases at J, with 11 bases in the middle. CDR3 length equals 12 residues. Germline CDR1 and CDR2: SEHNR and FQNEAQ (reference sequence). The CDR3, as DNA: TGTGCCAGCAGCCCGGACGGTGGTGAAGCTTTCTTT. This encodes CASSPDGGEAFF. Looking up the rest from reference TRBV7-9 and TRBJ1-1 gives the full variable domain: DTGVSQNPRHKITKRGQNVTFRCDPISEHNRLYWYRQTLGQGPEFLTYFQNEAQLEKSRLLSDRFSAERPKGSFSTLEIQRTEQGDSAMYLCASSPDGGEAFFGQGTRLTVV.

V gene TRBV7-3 combines with J gene TRBJ2-7; 14 bases agree with TRBD2. There are 17 residues in the CDR3. V trimming: 4 bases; J trimming: 0 bases; junction bases outside the gene matches: 5. The germline V gene has CDR1 SGHTA and CDR2 FQGTGA. The CDR3 nucleotides read TGTGCCAGCAGCTCCGGACTAGCGGGGGGAAGCTCCTACGAGCAGTACGTC. Translation gives CASSSGLAGGSSYEQYV.

This clonotype was seen a few times. The gene calls are TRBV6-6 and TRBJ2-5; tentatively, D is TRBD2 (5 bases). Germline V gene sequence: CDR1 MNHNY, CDR2 SVGAGI (reference sequence). The CDR3 sequence is 14 residues long. The V end lost 5 bases, the J end lost 3 bases, and 13 bases lay between the germline ends. The CDR3 DNA is TGTGCCAGCAGTACCGGGTCCGGGAAAGAGACCCAGTACTTC. This encodes CASSTGSGKETQYF.

Only a few counts were recorded for this clonotype. The chain combines TRBV27 with TRBJ1-5; D unresolved. From germline, CDR1 is MNHEY and CDR2 SMNVEV (reference sequence). Trimming took 5 bases from V and 9 from J, leaving 14 bases between them. This CDR3 contains 13 residues. CDR3 coding DNA: TGTGCCAGCAGTCCTCCTACCGGGAGGCCCCAGCATTTT. This sequence encodes CASSPPTGRPQHF.

The table lists this clonotype with many counts. V usage is TRBV7-2 and J usage is TRBJ2-5; D is uncertain. CDR3 size: 17 residues. Germline V gives CDR1 SGHTA, CDR2 FQGNSA. The V end was cut by 3 bases, the J end by 3 bases, with 20 bases between. This CDR3 reads CASSLLFGIQTKETQYF. DNA of the CDR3: TGTGCCAGCAGCTTGTTATTTGGGATCCAAACCAAAGAGACCCAGTACTTC. Looking up the rest from reference TRBV7-2 and TRBJ2-5 gives the full variable domain: GAGVSQSPSNKVTEKGKDVELRCDPISGHTALYWYRQSLGQGLEFLIYFQGNSAPDKSGLPSDRFSAERTGGSVSTLTIQRTQQEDSAVYLCASSLLFGIQTKETQYFGPGTRLLVL.

In its sample, this clonotype was seen many times. This chain connects TRBV12-3 or TRBV12-4 to TRBJ1-1; TRBD1 might be the D (5 bases). Trimming stripped 3 bases from V and 4 bases from J, with 9 bases between. There are 13 residues in the CDR3. In DNA, the CDR3 is TGTGCCAGCAGTTTCGGGGGGAGCACTGAAGCTTTCTTT. It is translated as CASSFGGSTEAFF.

This clonotype was recorded a few times. The gene calls are TRBV7-2 and TRBJ1-2; D might be TRBD1 (6 bases). Trimming removed 10 bases from V and 7 bases from J, with 13 bases in between. The CDR3 spans 11 residues. Germline values: CDR1 SGHTA, CDR2 FQGNSA. CDR3 residues: CANPTGPGYTF. CDR3 coding DNA: TGTGCCAACCCAACAGGGCCTGGCTACACCTTC.

The chain employs TRBV2 and TRBJ2-1, with 10 nucleotides matching TRBD2. The CDR3 contains 15 residues. Germline values: CDR1 SNHLY, CDR2 FYNNEI. V shed 3 bases, J shed 5 bases, and the junction held 4 bases outside the gene matches. DNA of the CDR3: TGTGCCAGCAGTGATCCCCTAGCGGGAGACAATGAGCAGTTCTTC. Translation: CASSDPLAGDNEQFF.

J is TRBJ2-2 and V is TRBV19, with TRBD2 identical over 10 bases. J lost 4 bases, V lost 6 bases, and 8 bases had no gene match. Germline V gene lookup returns CDR1 LNHDA and CDR2 SQIVND (reference sequence). The CDR3 is 16 amino acids. DNA for the CDR3: TGTGCCAGTAGGGCCCAGGGACTAGCGATCACCGGGGAGCTGTTTTTT. Translated: CASRAQGLAITGELFF.

This clonotype was observed once. The CDR3 reads CASSQEWTGDFTDTQYF. Here the CDR3 DNA reads TGCGCCAGCAGCCAAGAATGGACGGGGGATTTCACAGATACGCAGTATTTT. The V call is TRBV4-1, the J call TRBJ2-3; TRBD2 is a possible D gene (6 bases). The CDR3 length is 17 residues. In germline, CDR1 is MGHRA, CDR2 YSYEKL. Trimming cost V 0 bases and J 2 bases, with 15 bases left between them.

This clonotype was found a few times. J is TRBJ2-7 and V is TRBV6-1; perhaps TRBD2 as D (6 bases). CDR1 is MNHNS and CDR2 is SASEGT in the germline V gene. CDR3 size: 16 residues. V shed 0 bases and J shed 7 bases, with 19 bases lying between them. CDR3 sequence: CASSEAHHGAGTEQYV. The DNA of the CDR3 is TGTGCCAGCAGTGAAGCGCATCATGGGGCGGGGACTGAGCAGTACGTC.

This clonotype came up a few times. J is TRBJ2-2 and V is TRBV7-6; D is unclear. The CDR3 is 17 amino acids. Per the germline V gene, CDR1 is SGHVS and CDR2 is FNYEAQ. The V and J ends lost 0 bases and 4 bases respectively, with 15 bases between them. CDR3 loop: CASSLAFRQLGTGELFF. The CDR3 region has the DNA TGTGCCAGCAGCTTAGCGTTCCGGCAGCTTGGCACCGGGGAGCTGTTTTTT.

V usage is TRBV7-2 and J usage is TRBJ2-7; the D call may be TRBD1 or TRBD2 (5 bases each). Trimming shortened V by 5 bases and J by 5 bases, and 16 bases separated the two germline ends. The germline CDR1 and CDR2 sequences are SGHTA and FQGNSA. The CDR3 extends over 14 amino acids. The CDR3 loop is CASSASRGFDEQYF. Here the CDR3 DNA reads TGTGCCAGCAGCGCCTCTCGGGGCTTTGACGAGCAGTACTTC.

This clonotype has a count of ten or more. The V call is TRBV7-2, the J call TRBJ2-3; 9 nucleotides match TRBD1. Germline V gene lookup returns CDR1 SGHTA and CDR2 FQGNSA. J was trimmed by 0 bases and V by 5 bases; bases with no gene match: 6. CDR3 length equals 16 residues. CDR3 loop: CASSLRTGVSTDTQYF. The CDR3 DNA reads as TGTGCCAGCAGCCTAAGGACAGGGGTCAGCACAGATACGCAGTATTTT.

The V call is TRBV9, the J call TRBJ2-1, with 8 bases aligning to TRBD2. Germline loops: CDR1 SGDLS, CDR2 YYNGEE. This CDR3 is built from 16 residues. The V segment lost 1 base and the J segment 0 bases; nucleotides outside the gene matches: 3. The CDR3 sequence is CASSVLLAASYNEQFF. DNA of the CDR3: TGTGCCAGCAGCGTATTACTAGCGGCCTCCTACAATGAGCAGTTCTTC. Drawing the rest from reference TRBV9 and TRBJ2-1, the complete variable domain is DSGVTQTPKHLITATGQRVTLRCSPRSGDLSVYWYQQSLDQGLQFLIQYYNGEERAKGNILERFSAQQFPDLHSELNLSSLELGDSALYFCASSVLLAASYNEQFFGPGTRLTVL.

This clonotype was seen only a few times. CDR3 loop: CAISESEGPGRTF. For the CDR3, the DNA is TGTGCCATCAGTGAGTCGGAGGGACCCGGGAGAACCTTC. V is TRBV10-3 and J is TRBJ1-2; the D gene is possibly TRBD1 (5 bases). V was cut by 0 bases and J by 14 bases, with 16 bases left in between. In germline, CDR1 is ENHRY, CDR2 SYGVKD. The CDR3 extends over 13 amino acids.

This clonotype was recorded a few times. The junction shows a germline mismatch at one end, possibly a read error. The chain uses TRBV5-1 and TRBJ2-3; the D gene is possibly TRBD1 (5 bases). CDR3 length: 15 amino acids. Per the germline V gene, CDR1 is SGHRS and CDR2 is YFSETQ. The CDR3 loop reads CASSLEGQSTDTQYF. The CDR3 nucleotides are TGTGCCAGCAGCTTGGAAGGACAAAGCACAGATACGCAGTATTTT.

The chain couples TRBV2 to TRBJ2-3; D not resolved. V gave up 6 bases and J gave up 1 base, with 14 bases separating them. CDR1 and CDR2 from the germline V gene are SNHLY and FYNNEI. The CDR3 is made up of 15 amino acids. The CDR3 DNA reads TGTGCCAGCAGCGCAAGTTTTGGGCGCACAGATACGCAGTATTTT. This encodes CASSASFGRTDTQYF. Filled out from reference TRBV2 and TRBJ2-3, the complete variable domain reads EPEVTQTPSHQVTQMGQEVILRCVPISNHLYFYWYRQILGQKVEFLVSFYNNEISEKSEIFDDQFSVERPDGSNFTLKIRSTKLEDSAMYFCASSASFGRTDTQYFGPGTRLTVL.

At least ten counts were recorded for this clonotype. CDR3 nucleotide sequence: TGTGCCAGCAGTGAAAACAGGTTCGAGGCAGATACGCAGTATTTT. Residues: CASSENRFEADTQYF. V is TRBV6-1 and J is TRBJ2-3; D possibly corresponds to TRBD1 (5 bases). The CDR3 consists of 15 residues. V gave up 2 bases and J gave up 4 bases, with 13 bases separating them. Looked up from germline, CDR1 is MNHNS and CDR2 is SASEGT.